The T cell receptor (beta chain) under discussion was sequenced for a study of cytomegalovirus exposure and HLA in healthy donors. The CDR3 sequence is 16 residues long. CDR1 and CDR2 from the germline V gene are SGHTS and YDEGEE. J gave up 2 bases and V 2 bases, and 6 bases lay outside the gene matches. The study's findings and limits: A later analysis showed HLA-associated TCR beta chains outstripping equally common others in clonal expansion. A later analysis linked a missense DCLRE1C variant to TCR beta V- and J-gene trimming. Reportedly, HLA-A and HLA-B alleles of most subjects were accurately predicted from TCR beta.

As regards this clone: Antigen: not known.

60 Vbeta and 13 Jbeta primers were used in PCR. In the original workflow: A later analysis counted around 74 million unique TCR beta chains, 10 million to 12 million shared. TCRdb's table, derived via immunoSEQ multiplex PCR, lists solely in-frame clones and lacks some. V and J calls and clone size are as listed in that table; D and trimming were resolved from the DNA. The sample shows 150,000 or so clones, 73% of them seen only once. The sequencing sample was made of PBMCs. The rearrangement joins TRBV5-8 to TRBJ2-3, with 9 positions matching TRBD1. This sequence was found in a young woman in good health and CMV-seronegative. The CDR3 bases are TGTGCCAGCAGCTTAAAGGGACAGGGTCACACAGATACGCAGTATTTT. Translating it yields CASSLKGQGHTDTQYF.